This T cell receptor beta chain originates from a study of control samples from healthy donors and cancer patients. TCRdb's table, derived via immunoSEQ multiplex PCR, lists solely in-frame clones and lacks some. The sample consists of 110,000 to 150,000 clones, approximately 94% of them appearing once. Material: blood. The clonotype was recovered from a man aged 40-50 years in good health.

Written as DNA, the CDR3 is TGTGCCAGCAGCCCGAAGGTGGGGTGGTACGAGCAGTACTTC. Translation: CASSPKVGWYEQYF. The chain employs TRBV9 and TRBJ2-7, with D unresolved. Germline values: CDR1 SGDLS, CDR2 YYNGEE. The CDR3 runs to 14 residues. V was pared by 4 bases and J by 4 bases, with 15 bases between.